A few counts support the clone carrying this TCR beta chain. V lost 3 bases to trimming and J lost 0 bases, with 4 bases between them. Germline V gene data show CDR1 as SGHRS and CDR2 as YFSETQ. This CDR3 spans 13 amino acids. This sample was included in a study of T cell changes during pregnancy in multiple sclerosis. The protocol was immunoSEQ multiplex PCR, while the TCRdb copy is restricted to in-frame clones and leaves out a portion. This table holds approximately 93,000 clones, around 93% found once. The sample in question was peripheral blood, obtained before pregnancy. The genes are TRBV5-1 and TRBJ1-3; no clear D. The source of this sequence is a female donor with multiple sclerosis, enrolled in a pregnancy study. CDR3 protein: CASSSFSGNTIYF. CDR3 bases: TGCGCCAGCAGCTCCTTCTCTGGAAACACCATATATTTT.